The 4 T cell receptor beta chains in this list originate from one sample, sequenced in a study of T cell responses to AZD1222 COVID-19 vaccine (TCRdb year 2021). Library method: the immunoSEQ multiplex PCR assay. Held by TCRdb, this immuneACCESS table contains in-frame sequences only and omits some clones. Under half of the omission traces to an unresolved V gene where checked; the cause of the rest is unknown. The sample includes about 60,000 clones, with about 86% observed a single time. Of the sample, less than 8.5% is held by the ten largest clones. The time point label here, explained by the study, means: about 28 days (+/-7) after the second vaccine dose. Specimen: peripheral blood, collected 28 days after the second AZD1222 dose. These receptors originate from an adult who received the AZD1222 COVID-19 vaccine.

CDR3: CASRDSYTEAFF. The CDR3 DNA follows: TGTGCCAGCAGGGACAGTTACACTGAAGCTTTCTTT. The chain carries TRBV6-5 and TRBJ1-1; tentatively, D is TRBD1 (6 bases). The CDR3 has 12 residues. The germline CDR1 and CDR2 sequences are MNHEY and SVGAGI. V was pared by 6 bases and J by 3 bases, with 8 bases between.

The chain uses TRBV6-5 and TRBJ1-1; unclear D gene. Germline CDR1 MNHEY, CDR2 SVGAGI. With 4 bases removed from V and 0 bases from J, the gap between germline ends came to 9 bases. This CDR3 comprises 14 residues. The CDR3 DNA sequence: TGTGCCAGCAGTTCGCCAAGGATGAACACTGAAGCTTTCTTT. It specifies CASSSPRMNTEAFF.

The chain carries TRBV28 and TRBJ1-2, with TRBD1 as a possible D gene (6 bases). There are 17 residues in the CDR3. Between the trimmed V and J ends, which lost 1 base and 4 bases, there was a span of 19 bases. The V gene's germline CDR1 is MDHEN and CDR2 SYDVKM. In DNA, the CDR3 is TGTGCCAGCAGTTTATCCGGGTTAGGGGGGGTCCTCTATGGCTACACCTTC. It encodes CASSLSGLGGVLYGYTF.

As DNA, the CDR3 is TGTGCCAGCAGTGTAGAGACAGGACGAAATCAGCCCCAGCATTTT. Amino acids: CASSVETGRNQPQHF. The genes are TRBV2 and TRBJ1-5, with D maybe TRBD1 (6 bases). Trimming cost V 4 bases and J 4 bases, with 14 bases left between them. CDR1 is SNHLY, CDR2 FYNNEI, per germline. CDR3 length: 15 residues. Filled out from reference TRBV2 and TRBJ1-5, the complete variable domain reads EPEVTQTPSHQVTQMGQEVILRCVPISNHLYFYWYRQILGQKVEFLVSFYNNEISEKSEIFDDQFSVERPDGSNFTLKIRSTKLEDSAMYFCASSVETGRNQPQHFGDGTRLSIL.